Following are 30 T cell receptor beta chains from one sample sequenced in a study of cytomegalovirus exposure and HLA in healthy donors. A multiplex PCR was run with 60 Vbeta primers and 13 Jbeta primers. Clones were read by immunoSEQ multiplex PCR, and TCRdb kept only the in-frame ones, dropping some. The sample has over 85,000 clones; around 86% are singletons. The sequenced material came from PBMCs. The receptors shown here come from a female donor in good health and CMV-seropositive.

This clone was recorded a few times. The chain is built from TRBV2 and TRBJ1-2; D might be TRBD1 (6 bases). Trimming left V 8 bases short and J 7 bases short, with 23 bases between. The CDR3 contains 15 residues. Germline lookup yields CDR1 SNHLY and CDR2 FYNNEI. CDR3 amino acids: CASAGRDKPMGGYTF. Written as DNA, the CDR3 is TGTGCCAGCGCTGGACGGGACAAGCCTATGGGTGGCTACACCTTC.

This clone was picked up one time. The gene calls are TRBV5-1 and TRBJ2-1, with a tentative D call TRBD1 (5 bases). Trimming pared 4 bases from V and 4 bases from J, leaving 12 bases between. The CDR3 is 14 residues long. Germline V lookup: CDR1 SGHRS, CDR2 YFSETQ. CDR3 in amino acids: CASSGAVGYNEQFF. In nucleotides, the CDR3 is TGCGCCAGCAGCGGGGCGGTCGGTTACAATGAGCAGTTCTTC.

J is TRBJ2-3 and V is TRBV27; TRBD2 aligns across 11 bases. CDR3 length equals 18 residues. Germline V gives CDR1 MNHEY, CDR2 SMNVEV (reference sequence). Germline trimming cut 5 bases from V and 3 bases from J; bases unmatched to any gene: 13. CDR3 DNA sequence: TGTGCCAGCAGTATTGTCGGTACTAGCGGGGGTGGGACAGATACGCAGTATTTT. This translates into CASSIVGTSGGGTDTQYF.

This chain uses TRBV5-6 with TRBJ2-2, with a tentative D call TRBD2 (6 bases). This CDR3 contains 15 residues. Germline V lookup: CDR1 SGHDT, CDR2 YYEEEE. V was pared by 0 bases and J by 0 bases, with 6 bases between. CDR3 amino acids: CASSLAGANTGELFF. The DNA of the CDR3 is TGTGCCAGCAGCTTGGCGGGAGCGAACACCGGGGAGCTGTTTTTT.

V gene TRBV6-6 combines with J gene TRBJ1-4, with a weak D call TRBD1 (5 bases). The germline gives CDR1 MNHNY, CDR2 SVGAGI (reference sequence). CDR3 length: 14 residues. Between the trimmed V and J ends, which lost 2 bases and 8 bases, there was a span of 12 bases. This CDR3 reads CASSYGRVSEKLFF. CDR3 nucleotides: TGTGCCAGCAGTTACGGCAGGGTTAGCGAAAAACTGTTTTTT.

The chain is built from TRBV5-4 and TRBJ1-2, with 12 bases fitting TRBD1. Germline values: CDR1 SGHNT, CDR2 YYREEE (reference sequence). This CDR3 is built from 15 residues. After removal of 0 bases from V and 4 bases from J, the junction contained 1 base not matched to a gene. CDR3 bases: TGTGCCAGCAGCTTGGAGGGACAGGGGGCCTATGGCTACACCTTC. Translated, it gives CASSLEGQGAYGYTF. Full variable domain (outside the CDR3, taken from reference TRBV5-4 and TRBJ1-2): ETGVTQSPTHLIKTRGQQVTLRCSSQSGHNTVSWYQQALGQGPQFIFQYYREEENGRGNFPPRFSGLQFPNYSSELNVNALELDDSALYLCASSLEGQGAYGYTFGSGTRLTVV.

The V and J genes are TRBV5-1 and TRBJ2-1, with a tentative D call TRBD2 (5 bases). Germline CDR1 and CDR2: SGHRS and YFSETQ. The CDR3 loop spans 13 amino acids. Trimming removed 4 bases from V and 5 bases from J, with 10 bases in between. CDR3 residues: CASSLAPHNEQFF. The CDR3 DNA follows: TGCGCCAGCAGCCTAGCTCCCCACAATGAGCAGTTCTTC.

The chain uses TRBV28 and TRBJ2-3; TRBD2 matches 14 bases. The CDR3 totals 18 residues. CDR1 is MDHEN and CDR2 is SYDVKM in the germline V gene. Trimming cost V 6 bases and J 3 bases; bases outside gene matches: 11. Here the CDR3 reads CASSSGLAGEGWTDTQYF. The CDR3, as DNA: TGTGCCAGCAGCTCGGGACTAGCGGGAGAAGGATGGACAGATACGCAGTATTTT.

The chain has TRBV10-2 and TRBJ1-5; D gene uncertain. V lost 3 bases and J lost 4, with 10 bases in between. Per germline, CDR1 WSHSY and CDR2 SAAADI. The CDR3 has 14 amino acids. Written as DNA, the CDR3 is TGCGCCAGCAGTGAATACGGTAAAAATCAGCCCCAGCATTTT. It yields the protein CASSEYGKNQPQHF.

CDR3 sequence: CASSLTGNYGDGYTF. In DNA form, the CDR3 reads TGTGCCAGCAGCTTAACGGGTAATTATGGAGATGGCTACACCTTC. The J gene is TRBJ1-2, the V gene TRBV7-3, with no clear D. Trimming shortened V by 0 bases and J by 6 bases, and 14 bases separated the two germline ends. The CDR3 loop spans 15 amino acids. Germline assignment: CDR1 SGHTA and CDR2 FQGTGA.

The chain is built from TRBV9 and TRBJ1-1; D gene uncertain. V lost 3 bases, J lost 0 bases, and 9 bases lay in between. Germline CDR1 is SGDLS and CDR2 is YYNGEE. The CDR3 covers 14 residues. For the CDR3, the DNA is TGTGCCAGCAGCGAGTACAGCATGAACACTGAAGCTTTCTTT. Protein product: CASSEYSMNTEAFF.

Only one count was recorded for this clone. V gene TRBV4-1 combines with J gene TRBJ2-1; D is possibly TRBD1 (6 bases). V lost 3 bases and J lost 0, with 15 bases in between. The CDR3 extends over 17 amino acids. Germline V CDR1 and CDR2: MGHRA, YSYEKL. The CDR3: CASSHPPEGHSYNEQFF. The CDR3 DNA reads as TGCGCCAGCAGCCATCCTCCCGAGGGACACTCCTACAATGAGCAGTTCTTC.

The chain joins TRBV5-1 to TRBJ2-1, with TRBD2 identical over 9 bases. CDR3 length equals 16 residues. Germline assignment: CDR1 SGHRS and CDR2 YFSETQ. The V segment lost 0 bases and the J segment 8 bases; nucleotides outside the gene matches: 9. Here the CDR3 DNA reads TGCGCCAGCAGCTTGGTGTGGGGCGGGAGGGCCCATGAGCAGTTCTTC. This codes for CASSLVWGGRAHEQFF. The complete variable domain, with remaining parts taken from reference TRBV5-1 and TRBJ2-1, reads KAGVTQTPRYLIKTRGQQVTLSCSPISGHRSVSWYQQTPGQGLQFLFEYFSETQRNKGNFPGRFSGRQFSNSRSEMNVSTLELGDSALYLCASSLVWGGRAHEQFFGPGTRLTVL.

DNA for the CDR3: TGTGCCAGCAGCTTAGCTCCCAGGGGCAAAGAGACCCAGTACTTC. It specifies CASSLAPRGKETQYF. This sequence joins TRBV7-2 and TRBJ2-5; a possible D gene is TRBD1 (6 bases). The CDR3 loop spans 15 amino acids. The germline CDR1 and CDR2 sequences are SGHTA and FQGNSA. Trimming cost V 0 bases and J 3 bases, with 11 bases left between them. Supplemented by reference TRBV7-2 and TRBJ2-5, the full variable domain reads GAGVSQSPSNKVTEKGKDVELRCDPISGHTALYWYRQSLGQGLEFLIYFQGNSAPDKSGLPSDRFSAERTGGSVSTLTIQRTQQEDSAVYLCASSLAPRGKETQYFGPGTRLLVL.

The chain uses TRBV4-1 and TRBJ2-5; the D gene is possibly TRBD2 (6 bases). Germline assignment: CDR1 MGHRA and CDR2 YSYEKL. Trimming cost V 4 bases and J 1 base, with 16 bases left between them. The CDR3 has 16 amino acids. CDR3: CASSPIAVEGQETQYF. CDR3 sequence (DNA): TGCGCCAGCAGCCCGATAGCGGTAGAGGGCCAAGAGACCCAGTACTTC.

The CDR3 reads CASSFGGGAYEQFF. CDR3 DNA sequence: TGCGCCAGCAGCTTTGGCGGGGGGGCCTATGAGCAGTTCTTC. The chain combines TRBV5-1 with TRBJ2-1; 9 bases align to TRBD2. In germline, CDR1 is SGHRS, CDR2 YFSETQ. The CDR3 covers 14 residues. V shed 2 bases and J 8 bases; nucleotides not matched to a gene: 5.

This sequence joins TRBV4-1 and TRBJ1-2; D is possibly TRBD1 (6 bases). Trimming took off 1 base at V and 14 bases at J, with 20 bases between the two ends. CDR1 and CDR2 (germline): MGHRA, YSYEKL. The CDR3 consists of 14 residues. The chain's CDR3 is CASSQAPWDTARTF. DNA for the CDR3: TGCGCCAGCAGCCAAGCTCCCTGGGACACTGCGAGGACCTTC.

The CDR3 nucleotides read TGTGCCAGCAGCCGCGGGACGGGAGACAATCAGCCCCAGCATTTT. Encoded protein: CASSRGTGDNQPQHF. The V gene is TRBV4-2, the J gene TRBJ1-5; TRBD1 is a possible D gene (5 bases). The CDR3 is 15 residues long. Trimming removed 4 bases from V and 3 bases from J, with 13 bases in between. Germline V gene sequence: CDR1 LGHNA, CDR2 YNFKEQ.

The V call is TRBV13, the J call TRBJ2-1, with TRBD1 matching 9 bases. The CDR3 consists of 15 residues. V shed 5 bases and J 9 bases; nucleotides not matched to a gene: 11. Germline loops: CDR1 PRHDT, CDR2 FYEKMQ (reference sequence). CDR3 protein: CASSPPQGAPSEQFF. The CDR3 coding sequence is TGTGCCAGCAGCCCCCCACAGGGGGCGCCGTCTGAGCAGTTCTTC.

The CDR3 DNA is TGTGCCAGCAGCCAAGAAGGGGACAGTAGGACTGAAGCTTTCTTT. It yields the protein CASSQEGDSRTEAFF. V and J are TRBV4-2 and TRBJ1-1; 7 bases match TRBD1. After removal of 0 bases from V and 5 bases from J, the junction contained 6 bases not matched to a gene. The CDR3 covers 15 residues. Germline-derived CDR1 and CDR2 are LGHNA and YNFKEQ.

This chain uses TRBV6-5 with TRBJ1-3, with TRBD1 identical over 9 bases. Germline V gene sequence: CDR1 MNHEY, CDR2 SVGAGI. The CDR3 runs 16 residues. The V and J ends lost 4 bases and 2 bases, in that order; junction bases with no gene match: 6. The CDR3 protein is CASSLGQGFAGNTIYF. The CDR3 coding sequence is TGTGCCAGCAGTTTGGGACAGGGTTTTGCTGGAAACACCATATATTTT.

The V and J genes are TRBV11-3 and TRBJ2-1, with D maybe TRBD2 (6 bases). The CDR3 consists of 14 residues. V dropped 1 base and J dropped 4 bases, with 8 bases sitting between them. The germline V gene encodes CDR1 SGHNT and CDR2 YENEEA. The DNA of the CDR3 is TGTGCCAGCAGCTTAGCGCGGGGTTACAATGAGCAGTTCTTC. Translation gives CASSLARGYNEQFF.

V gene TRBV11-3 combines with J gene TRBJ1-1, with 9 positions matching TRBD1. Germline V gives CDR1 SGHNT, CDR2 YENEEA. Losses at the gene ends were 3 bases for V and 4 bases for J; bases not matched to a gene: 0. This CDR3 has 13 residues. The CDR3 DNA sequence: TGTGCCAGCAGCTTGGGACAGGGCACTGAAGCTTTCTTT. Its translation is CASSLGQGTEAFF.

The rearrangement joins TRBV5-1 to TRBJ1-1, with D possibly TRBD1 on 5 matching bases. CDR3 size: 15 residues. The germline V gene has CDR1 SGHRS and CDR2 YFSETQ. V was trimmed by 2 bases and J by 0 bases, leaving 11 bases between them. The CDR3, as DNA: TGCGCCAGCAGCTTCGACAGACCCATGAACACTGAAGCTTTCTTT. This translates into CASSFDRPMNTEAFF.

V usage is TRBV2 and J usage is TRBJ2-7; D may be TRBD2 (6 bases). The CDR3 spans 15 residues. V was cut by 6 bases and J by 2 bases, with 17 bases left in between. The V gene's germline CDR1 is SNHLY and CDR2 FYNNEI. DNA of the CDR3: TGTGCCAGCAGGGGTCCGGCGGGGTTTACCTACGAGCAGTACTTC. Encoded protein: CASRGPAGFTYEQYF. Complete variable domain (other parts from reference TRBV2 and TRBJ2-7): EPEVTQTPSHQVTQMGQEVILRCVPISNHLYFYWYRQILGQKVEFLVSFYNNEISEKSEIFDDQFSVERPDGSNFTLKIRSTKLEDSAMYFCASRGPAGFTYEQYFGPGTRLTVT.

The chain joins TRBV25-1 to TRBJ2-3; D is perhaps TRBD1 (7 bases). Looked up from germline, CDR1 is MGHDK and CDR2 is SYGVNS. V gave up 1 base and J gave up 4 bases, with 15 bases separating them. The CDR3 has 16 amino acids. The CDR3 protein is CASSESPGGGPDTQYF. CDR3 in DNA: TGTGCCAGCAGTGAATCCCCCGGAGGGGGCCCAGATACGCAGTATTTT.

The genes are TRBV28 and TRBJ2-7; 12 nucleotides align to TRBD2. Trimming at V came to 10 bases and at J to 4 bases, leaving 8 bases not matched to a gene. Per germline, CDR1 MDHEN and CDR2 SYDVKM. The CDR3 runs 14 residues. CDR3 DNA sequence: TGTGCCATCCAAACTAGCGGGGGGTCGTACGAGCAGTACTTC. Amino acids: CAIQTSGGSYEQYF. Full variable domain (outside the CDR3, taken from reference TRBV28 and TRBJ2-7): DVKVTQSSRYLVKRTGEKVFLECVQDMDHENMFWYRQDPGLGLRLIYFSYDVKMKEKGDIPEGYSVSREKKERFSLILESASTNQTSMYLCAIQTSGGSYEQYFGPGTRLTVT.

The sample holds one count of this clone. The genes are TRBV6-5 and TRBJ2-2; no firm D call. This CDR3 has 16 residues. Trimming removed 0 bases at V and 0 bases at J, with 8 bases between. Germline V lookup: CDR1 MNHEY, CDR2 SVGAGI. CDR3 region: CASSYSTQPNTGELFF. The CDR3, as DNA: TGTGCCAGCAGTTACTCGACTCAGCCGAACACCGGGGAGCTGTTTTTT.

This chain connects TRBV5-1 to TRBJ1-2, with 9 nucleotides matching TRBD1. V dropped 2 bases and J dropped 8; count of bases not matched to a gene: 4. The CDR3 consists of 13 residues. Germline V gene sequence: CDR1 SGHRS, CDR2 YFSETQ. CDR3 protein: CASSFRQGEGYTF. In DNA form, the CDR3 reads TGCGCCAGCAGCTTTCGACAGGGGGAAGGCTACACCTTC.

This chain's CDR3 is CASSLGRAGNQPQHF. CDR3 sequence (DNA): TGTGCCAGCAGCTTGGGCAGGGCAGGCAATCAGCCCCAGCATTTT. This rearrangement joins TRBV11-2 to TRBJ1-5; D perhaps matches TRBD1 (5 bases). Deletions cut 3 bases from V and 2 bases from J, with 11 bases between. The CDR3 has 15 amino acids. CDR1 and CDR2 (germline): SGHAT, FQNNGV.